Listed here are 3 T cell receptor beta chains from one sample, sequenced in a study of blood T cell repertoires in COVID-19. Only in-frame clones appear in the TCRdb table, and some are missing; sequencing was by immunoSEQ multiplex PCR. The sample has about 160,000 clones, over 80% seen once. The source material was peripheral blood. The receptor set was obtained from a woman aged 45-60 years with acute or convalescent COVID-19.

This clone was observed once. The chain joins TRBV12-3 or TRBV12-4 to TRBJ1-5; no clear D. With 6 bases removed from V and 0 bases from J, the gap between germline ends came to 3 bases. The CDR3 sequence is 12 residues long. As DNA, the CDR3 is TGTGCCAGCAGACTTAGCAATCAGCCCCAGCATTTT. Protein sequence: CASRLSNQPQHF.

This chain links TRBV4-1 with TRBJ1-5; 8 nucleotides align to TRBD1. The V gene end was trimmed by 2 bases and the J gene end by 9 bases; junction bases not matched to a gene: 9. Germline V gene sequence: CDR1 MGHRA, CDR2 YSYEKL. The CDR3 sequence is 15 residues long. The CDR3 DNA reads TGCGCCAGCAGCCAAAGGCAGCAGGGGGCCTGGCCCCAGCATTTT. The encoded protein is CASSQRQQGAWPQHF.

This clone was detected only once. Here the CDR3 DNA reads TGTGCCAGCTCACCAGATACAGGTGGGGAGCAGTACTTC. Residues: CASSPDTGGEQYF. V and J are TRBV18 and TRBJ2-7, with a possible D match to TRBD1 (5 bases). Germline V gene data show CDR1 as KGHSH and CDR2 as LQKENI. V shed 2 bases and J shed 7 bases, with 12 bases lying between them. This CDR3 has 13 residues.